One sample yielded the 26 T cell receptor beta chains listed below, sequenced in a study of shared clonotypes between healthy human individuals. Using immunoSEQ multiplex PCR, the repertoire was profiled, and TCRdb retains in-frame clones only, with some absent. The data show roughly 2 million clones, approximately 96% seen once. Material for sequencing was naive CD4+ T cells sorted from blood. The subset: CD45RA+ positively selected. The receptor set was obtained from a man younger than 35 in good health.

V and J are TRBV6-5 and TRBJ1-6; possible D gene TRBD1, 5 bases. Germline V CDR1 and CDR2: MNHEY, SVGAGI. Deletions cut 4 bases from V and 2 bases from J, with 6 bases between. The length of the CDR3 is 14 residues. This CDR3 is CASSSTAYNSPLHF. The DNA of the CDR3 is TGTGCCAGCAGTTCGACAGCCTATAATTCACCCCTCCACTTT.

This chain uses TRBV4-3 with TRBJ2-5, with 13 bases aligning to TRBD2. CDR1 is LGHNA and CDR2 is YSLEER in the germline V gene. CDR3 length equals 16 residues. Losses at the gene ends were 1 base for V and 5 bases for J; bases not matched to a gene: 4. The CDR3 region is CASSQGKTSGGETQYF. The CDR3 DNA reads TGCGCCAGCAGCCAAGGGAAGACTAGCGGGGGGGAGACCCAGTACTTC.

This clone was recorded a few times. The chain combines TRBV6-1 with TRBJ1-2; 10 bases fit TRBD1. The CDR3 sequence is 13 residues long. Germline V gene sequence: CDR1 MNHNS, CDR2 SASEGT. V was clipped by 7 bases and J by 5 bases; unmatched bases: 4. CDR3 coding DNA: TGTGCCAGCACTCCGGGACAGGGGTATGGCTACACCTTC. This sequence encodes CASTPGQGYGYTF.

The chain couples TRBV7-2 to TRBJ2-1; perhaps TRBD1 as D (5 bases). V gave up 1 base and J gave up 6 bases, with 13 bases separating them. This CDR3 is built from 15 residues. Germline CDR1 is SGHTA and CDR2 is FQGNSA. The CDR3 nucleotides are TGTGCCAGCAGCTTAGGGGGCGGTTGGAGCAATGAGCAGTTCTTC. It translates to CASSLGGGWSNEQFF. The whole variable domain, remainder taken from reference TRBV7-2 and TRBJ2-1, is GAGVSQSPSNKVTEKGKDVELRCDPISGHTALYWYRQSLGQGLEFLIYFQGNSAPDKSGLPSDRFSAERTGGSVSTLTIQRTQQEDSAVYLCASSLGGGWSNEQFFGPGTRLTVL.

A single count supports this clone. This chain uses TRBV29-1 with TRBJ2-7; TRBD1 matches at 9 bases. CDR3 length equals 15 residues. Germline V lookup: CDR1 SQVTM, CDR2 ANQGSEA. The J segment lost 6 bases and the V segment lost 4 bases, leaving 13 bases of the junction unmatched. CDR3 coding DNA: TGCAGCGTTGGACAGGCGGGGACAGGGCGAGGCGAGCAGTACTTC. Encoded protein: CSVGQAGTGRGEQYF.

The chain is built from TRBV11-2 and TRBJ2-1, with 7 bases that match TRBD2. Unmatched junction bases numbered 7, after V lost 1 base and J lost 4 bases. This CDR3 spans 16 amino acids. Germline CDR1 SGHAT, CDR2 FQNNGV. CDR3 region: CASSLARLALYNEQFF. The CDR3 DNA sequence: TGTGCCAGCAGCTTAGCGAGACTAGCTTTGTACAATGAGCAGTTCTTC.

This CDR3 reads CASSFGIGVNTGELFF. CDR3 in DNA: TGTGCCAGCAGCTTTGGGATCGGCGTGAACACCGGGGAGCTGTTTTTT. The chain links TRBV5-4 to TRBJ2-2; the D is unclear. Trimming left V 2 bases short and J 1 base short, with 12 bases between. CDR3 length: 16 amino acids. Germline assignment: CDR1 SGHNT and CDR2 YYREEE (reference sequence). Full variable domain (missing parts from reference TRBV5-4 and TRBJ2-2): ETGVTQSPTHLIKTRGQQVTLRCSSQSGHNTVSWYQQALGQGPQFIFQYYREEENGRGNFPPRFSGLQFPNYSSELNVNALELDDSALYLCASSFGIGVNTGELFFGEGSRLTVL.

Points on this clone: This sample includes further DNA sequences coding for the same CDR3. In DNA, the CDR3 is TGTGCCAGCAGCTTGACACTGAACACTGAAGCTTTCTTT. Translated: CASSLTLNTEAFF. The chain is built from TRBV11-2 and TRBJ1-1; D is ambiguous. The germline gives CDR1 SGHAT, CDR2 FQNNGV. This CDR3 is 13 amino acids long. V lost 3 bases to trimming and J lost 0 bases, with 5 bases between them.

Concerning this clone: Other nucleotide sequences in the sample specify the same CDR3. The chain carries TRBV6-1 and TRBJ1-5; D is uncertain. Deletions cut 9 bases from V and 1 base from J, with 10 bases between. The germline gives CDR1 MNHNS, CDR2 SASEGT. CDR3 length: 13 residues. In nucleotides, the CDR3 is TGTGCCAGTTCGGGCGGGAGCAATCAGCCCCAGCATTTT. Its translation: CASSGGSNQPQHF.

The J gene is TRBJ1-1, the V gene TRBV20-1; unclear D gene. The V and J ends lost 5 bases and 11 bases respectively, with 12 bases between them. Germline V gene lookup returns CDR1 DFQATT and CDR2 SNEGSKA (reference sequence). The length of the CDR3 is 10 residues. The CDR3 bases are TGCAGTGCTGGACCCCGTCCGGCTTTCTTT. It codes for CSAGPRPAFF.

CDR3 coding DNA: TGTGCCAGCCGTTCCTCCGGAGGCACCGGGGAGCTGTTTTTT. Encoded protein: CASRSSGGTGELFF. The V and J genes are TRBV7-9 and TRBJ2-2; TRBD2 is a possible D gene (5 bases). The CDR3 runs 14 residues. With 8 bases removed from V and 4 bases from J, the gap between germline ends came to 14 bases. CDR1 is SEHNR, CDR2 FQNEAQ, per germline (reference sequence).

The chain joins TRBV6-1 to TRBJ2-5; 7 bases match TRBD1. This CDR3 is 14 amino acids long. Germline loops: CDR1 MNHNS, CDR2 SASEGT. V was pared by 2 bases and J by 2 bases, with 2 bases of the junction left unmatched. The CDR3 sequence is CASSERGQQETQYF. The CDR3 DNA reads as TGTGCCAGCAGTGAAAGGGGGCAGCAAGAGACCCAGTACTTC.

The rearrangement uses TRBV5-1 and TRBJ2-5; TRBD2 matches 16 bases. The CDR3 sequence is 17 residues long. The junction had 7 bases not matched to a gene; V was cut back by 5 bases and J by 3 bases. Germline V gives CDR1 SGHRS, CDR2 YFSETQ. The CDR3 DNA reads as TGCGCCAGCAGGCCCGGGACTAGCGGGGGGGCGGAAGAGACCCAGTACTTC. Translating it yields CASRPGTSGGAEETQYF. Looking up the rest from reference TRBV5-1 and TRBJ2-5 gives the full variable domain: KAGVTQTPRYLIKTRGQQVTLSCSPISGHRSVSWYQQTPGQGLQFLFEYFSETQRNKGNFPGRFSGRQFSNSRSEMNVSTLELGDSALYLCASRPGTSGGAEETQYFGPGTRLLVL.

The chain combines TRBV7-9 with TRBJ2-6, with 8 bases aligning to TRBD1. V gave up 5 bases and J gave up 0 bases; unmatched junction bases: 6. CDR3 length: 17 amino acids. The germline V gene has CDR1 SEHNR and CDR2 FQNEAQ (reference sequence). The DNA of the CDR3 is TGTGCCAGCAGCATAAGGGACAGGATCTCTGGGGCCAACGTCCTGACTTTC. It specifies CASSIRDRISGANVLTF.

This chain links TRBV5-1 with TRBJ2-2, with a tentative D call TRBD1 (6 bases). CDR1 and CDR2 (germline): SGHRS, YFSETQ. The V and J ends lost 5 bases and 5 bases respectively, with 16 bases between them. CDR3 length equals 15 residues. The CDR3 coding sequence is TGCGCCAGCAGGGTACAGGGTAGTGGAACCGGGGAGCTGTTTTTT. Protein sequence: CASRVQGSGTGELFF.

This chain uses TRBV7-2 with TRBJ2-7; 11 bases are shared with TRBD2. The CDR3 is made up of 19 amino acids. J gave up 2 bases and V 1 base, and 13 bases lay outside the gene matches. From germline, CDR1 is SGHTA and CDR2 FQGNSA. As DNA, the CDR3 is TGTGCCAGCAGCTTAGAACTAGCGGGAGCGGGTGTGGAAGCCTACGAGCAGTACTTC. It is translated as CASSLELAGAGVEAYEQYF.

The V and J genes are TRBV7-8 and TRBJ2-2; 7 nucleotides align to TRBD1. This CDR3 region has 15 residues. Germline values: CDR1 SGHVS, CDR2 FQNEAQ. The junction had 8 bases not matched to a gene; V was cut back by 5 bases and J by 5 bases. The CDR3 DNA reads as TGTGCCAGCAGCAATCCGACAGGGAGTACCGGGGAGCTGTTTTTT. Amino acids: CASSNPTGSTGELFF.

The CDR3 DNA follows: TGTGCCAGCAGCCCCATGGGGGGGTCGAACACCGGGGAGCTGTTTTTT. Its translation: CASSPMGGSNTGELFF. V usage is TRBV7-9 and J usage is TRBJ2-2, with 7 bases fitting TRBD2. Per the germline V gene, CDR1 is SEHNR and CDR2 is FQNEAQ (reference sequence). This CDR3 comprises 16 residues. The J segment lost 0 bases and the V segment lost 5 bases, leaving 6 bases of the junction unmatched.

This rearrangement joins TRBV7-2 to TRBJ2-5; 9 bases fit TRBD2. V lost 2 bases and J lost 5; bases outside the gene matches: 6. The germline V gene has CDR1 SGHTA and CDR2 FQGNSA. The CDR3 consists of 15 residues. CDR3 sequence: CASSLKVAGVETQYF. CDR3 DNA sequence: TGTGCCAGCAGCTTAAAAGTAGCGGGAGTTGAGACCCAGTACTTC.

The chain joins TRBV11-2 to TRBJ2-7, with 9 nucleotides matching TRBD2. Unmatched junction bases numbered 8, after V lost 5 bases and J lost 0 bases. The CDR3 consists of 16 residues. Germline V gives CDR1 SGHAT, CDR2 FQNNGV. CDR3 loop: CASSKRGAQTSYEQYF. CDR3 in DNA: TGTGCCAGCAGCAAGCGGGGGGCCCAGACCTCCTACGAGCAGTACTTC.

The chain employs TRBV6-6 and TRBJ1-1; no definite D call. V lost 7 bases to trimming and J lost 1 base, with 16 bases between them. The V gene's germline CDR1 is MNHNY and CDR2 SVGAGI (reference sequence). This CDR3 region has 15 residues. CDR3 bases: TGTGCCAGCACCCTAGAGGGTAACAAGAACACTGAAGCTTTCTTT. It yields the protein CASTLEGNKNTEAFF.

The CDR3, as DNA: TGCGCCAGCGGGACAGGGGCGACTGGGGCCAACGTCCTGACTTTC. It codes for CASGTGATGANVLTF. The chain joins TRBV5-1 to TRBJ2-6; 10 nucleotides agree with TRBD1. Germline V lookup: CDR1 SGHRS, CDR2 YFSETQ. V lost 7 bases to trimming and J lost 2 bases; unmatched junction nucleotides: 3. The CDR3 contains 15 residues.

This sequence joins TRBV7-9 and TRBJ2-3; D is unresolved. Germline V gives CDR1 SEHNR, CDR2 FQNEAQ (reference sequence). Trimming pared 2 bases from V and 0 bases from J, leaving 12 bases between. This CDR3 has 16 residues. The CDR3 bases are TGTGCCAGCAGCTTACCTGAGACGGGTAGCACAGATACGCAGTATTTT. Translating it yields CASSLPETGSTDTQYF.

The gene calls are TRBV6-1 and TRBJ2-7, with a possible D match to TRBD1 (6 bases). The germline gives CDR1 MNHNS, CDR2 SASEGT. The CDR3 loop spans 12 amino acids. Trimming removed 8 bases from V and 3 bases from J, with 11 bases in between. CDR3 in amino acids: CASVGAGYEQYF. CDR3 sequence (DNA): TGTGCCAGCGTGGGGGCAGGCTACGAGCAGTACTTC.

The V and J genes are TRBV2 and TRBJ2-7, with 8 bases identical to TRBD1. CDR1 and CDR2 from the germline V gene are SNHLY and FYNNEI. V gave up 8 bases and J gave up 6 bases; unmatched junction bases: 9. This CDR3 comprises 13 residues. In DNA, the CDR3 is TGTGCCAGCGACAGGGGTATCATGGTCGAGCAGTACTTC. This codes for CASDRGIMVEQYF.

The chain is built from TRBV27 and TRBJ2-5; 7 bases are shared with TRBD1. The CDR3 runs 15 residues. Germline V gives CDR1 MNHEY, CDR2 SMNVEV (reference sequence). J was trimmed by 4 bases and V by 5 bases; bases with no gene match: 10. The CDR3 loop reads CASSQVRDRLETQYF. The CDR3 nucleotides read TGTGCCAGCAGTCAAGTACGGGACAGATTAGAGACCCAGTACTTC.